What follows are 4 T cell receptor beta chains derived from one specimen sequenced in a study of CD8+CD57+ T cells in acquired aplastic anemia (dated by TCRdb to between 2018 and 2020). Sequencing was performed on an Illumina HiSeq 2000. TCR beta VDJ combination and CDR3 sequence profiling used genomic DNA as the template. The public reads were quality trimmed at Q25 with fastp and then assembled into clones with MiXCR by TCRdb, keeping productive beta chains. When rows share a CDR3 protein, they turn into one entry using the most common DNA and genes. Recorded for this sample are some 190,000 distinct CDR3 sequences; 54% of them occurred a single time. The top ten clones comprise about 16% of the sample. Sequenced sample: sorted CD4+, CD8+, or CD8+CD57+ T cells (not recorded which) from PBMCs. The receptor source for this set is a human donor in good health, serving as a control.

J is TRBJ1-5 and V is TRBV2; 7 bases are a match to TRBD1. The junction had 8 bases not matched to a gene; V was cut back by 6 bases and J by 0 bases. Per the germline V gene, CDR1 is SNHLY and CDR2 is FYNNEI. The CDR3 has 16 amino acids. In nucleotides, the CDR3 is TGTGCCAGCAGCCCCGGGGACAGAGATAGCAATCAGCCCCAGCATTTT. Its protein product is CASSPGDRDSNQPQHF.

This clonotype turned up a few times. The V gene is TRBV6-5, the J gene TRBJ2-1, with 8 nucleotides matching TRBD2. The V and J ends lost 1 base and 9 bases, in that order; junction bases with no gene match: 14. Germline CDR1 and CDR2: MNHEY and SVGAGI. The CDR3 extends over 17 amino acids. Here the CDR3 reads CASSYLSRGGPTLEQFF. In DNA, the CDR3 is TGTGCCAGCAGTTACTTATCCCGCGGGGGGCCGACACTTGAGCAGTTCTTC.

This clonotype was picked up a small number of times. The chain employs TRBV18 and TRBJ1-6; a weak D match, TRBD1 (5 bases). Trimming took 4 bases from V and 13 from J, leaving 20 bases between them. The CDR3 consists of 15 residues. In germline, CDR1 is KGHSH, CDR2 LQKENI. Here the CDR3 reads CASSLGDPPNVPLHF. CDR3 coding DNA: TGTGCCAGCTCACTTGGGGACCCACCGAACGTTCCCCTCCACTTT.

V gene TRBV24-1 combines with J gene TRBJ1-6; 9 nucleotides agree with TRBD1. The CDR3 spans 16 residues. Germline CDR1 KGHDR, CDR2 SFDVKD. V was clipped by 3 bases and J by 8 bases; unmatched bases: 7. The CDR3 region is CATSDPGQGGHSPLHF. CDR3 DNA sequence: TGTGCCACCAGTGATCCGGGACAGGGAGGCCATTCACCCCTCCACTTT.